This T cell receptor beta chain originates from a study of high-grade serous ovarian cancer treatment subgroups. Study-level findings and limits: Repertoire analysis covered CDR3 alone, not CDR1 or CDR2. Tumors within one patient showed repertoire similarity of roughly 0.095 to 0.85. Higher neoantigen levels went with greater TCR clonal relatedness.

Tumor samples were taken before definitive surgery or chemotherapy. As regards this clone: Its antigen remains unknown.

Only in-frame clones appear in the TCRdb table, and some are missing; sequencing was by immunoSEQ multiplex PCR. The sample has roughly 3,700 clones, around three quarters seen once. This CDR3 contains 15 residues. Between the trimmed V and J ends, which lost 0 bases and 8 bases, there was a span of 11 bases. Germline CDR1 LGHNA, CDR2 YNFKEQ. The sample was tumor tissue. The sequence was obtained from a human donor with high-grade serous ovarian cancer. This chain connects TRBV4-2 to TRBJ1-6; D unresolved. The DNA of the CDR3 is TGTGCCAGCAGCCAAGATGTTTCAGGTTATTCACCCCTCCACTTT. Amino acid sequence: CASSQDVSGYSPLHF.